This TCR beta chain was profiled in a study of technical replicates of blood from several donors. V was pared by 3 bases and J by 13 bases, with 25 bases between. CDR1 is KGHSH and CDR2 is LQKENI in the germline V gene. This CDR3 contains 16 residues. Method: immunoSEQ multiplex PCR; TCRdb's copy keeps in-frame clones and lacks some. Altogether about 79,000 clones are present, about 90% being singletons, with the ten largest covering approximately 0.4%. Sequencing was performed on T cells isolated from PBMCs. The sequence came from a human donor in good health. Some clones in this sample may be carry-over from other donors' samples. This chain connects TRBV18 to TRBJ2-1, with D maybe TRBD1 (5 bases). The CDR3: CASSPDRNPLLGEQFF. The CDR3 nucleotides read TGTGCCAGCTCACCCGACAGAAACCCATTACTCGGCGAACAGTTCTTC.